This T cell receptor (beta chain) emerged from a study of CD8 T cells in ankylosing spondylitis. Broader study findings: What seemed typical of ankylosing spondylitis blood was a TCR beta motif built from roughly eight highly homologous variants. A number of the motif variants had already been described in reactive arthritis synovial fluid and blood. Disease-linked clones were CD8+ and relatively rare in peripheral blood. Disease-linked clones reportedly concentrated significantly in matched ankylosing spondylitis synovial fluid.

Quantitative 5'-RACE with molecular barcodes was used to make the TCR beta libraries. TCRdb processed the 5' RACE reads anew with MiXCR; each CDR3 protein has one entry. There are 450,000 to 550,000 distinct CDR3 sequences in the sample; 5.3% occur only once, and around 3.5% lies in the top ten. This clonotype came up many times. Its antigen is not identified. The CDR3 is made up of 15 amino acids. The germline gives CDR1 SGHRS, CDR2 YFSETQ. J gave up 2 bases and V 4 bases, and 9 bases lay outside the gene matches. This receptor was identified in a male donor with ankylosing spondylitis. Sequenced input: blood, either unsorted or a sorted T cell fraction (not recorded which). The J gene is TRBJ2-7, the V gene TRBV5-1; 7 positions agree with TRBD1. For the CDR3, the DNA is TGCGCCAGCAGCGCCGACAGGGCTTCCACCTACGAGCAGTACTTC. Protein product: CASSADRASTYEQYF.